One sample yielded the 18 T cell receptor beta chains listed below, sequenced in a study of vaccination effects on CD4 cells after COVID-19 (dated by TCRdb to 2021 to 2024). These TCRs' antigens remain unknown. The ViraFEST assay stimulated PBMC with viral peptide pools and then used TCR sequencing to identify antigen-specific CD4+ T cell clonotypes by expansion. After more than nine days of culture, CD4+ T cells were isolated with the EasySep CD4+ T cell isolation kit. Convalescent patients had PCR-confirmed SARS-CoV-2 infection between March and December 2020, before Alpha, Beta and Delta variants emerged in the United States. Each participant received two doses of an mRNA SARS-CoV-2 vaccine, either BNT162b2 or mRNA-1273. Receptor libraries were prepared by the immunoSEQ multiplex PCR assay. TCRdb retrieved this table from immuneACCESS and kept in-frame rearrangements only. Not all clones are present; in checked studies, unresolved V genes account for under half, and no reason is known for the remainder. The sample data list some 15,000 clones, and 60% to 85% of these were observed just once. Together, the top ten hold 15% to 20% of the sample.

The sample consisted of CD4+ T cells from PBMCs cultured with SARS-CoV-2 spike peptides, taken after COVID-19 vaccination. The sample's cell subset or site label, in plain terms: SARS-CoV-2 spike overlapping peptide pool stimulation. These receptor sequences come from a human donor who had a prior SARS-CoV-2 infection.

This clone has a single count. The V gene is TRBV7-3, the J gene TRBJ2-5, with D perhaps assigned TRBD1 or TRBD2 (5 bases each). There are 16 residues in the CDR3. Trimming pared 4 bases from V and 7 bases from J, leaving 22 bases between. From germline, CDR1 is SGHTA and CDR2 FQGTGA. CDR3 region: CASSSGPGLSSGTQYF. CDR3 sequence (DNA): TGTGCCAGCAGCTCCGGGCCGGGGCTATCAAGTGGGACCCAGTACTTC.

This chain joins TRBV11-3 and TRBJ2-2, with 10 positions matching TRBD2. CDR1 is SGHNT and CDR2 is YENEEA in the germline V gene. V lost 5 bases, J lost 5 bases, and 8 bases stayed unmatched. The CDR3 runs to 16 residues. The CDR3 nucleotides are TGTGCCAGCAGCCGGAGGACTAGCGGAAGGACCGGGGAGCTGTTTTTT. This codes for CASSRRTSGRTGELFF. The full variable domain, completed using reference TRBV11-3 and TRBJ2-2, is EAGVVQSPRYKIIEKKQPVAFWCNPISGHNTLYWYLQNLGQGPELLIRYENEEAVDDSQLPKDRFSAERLKGVDSTLKIQPAELGDSAVYLCASSRRTSGRTGELFFGEGSRLTVL.

This clone appeared once. V usage is TRBV30 and J usage is TRBJ1-1; no firm D call. The CDR3 totals 13 residues. Germline V lookup: CDR1 GTSNPN, CDR2 SVGIG (reference sequence). V was cut by 5 bases and J by 3 bases, with 13 bases left in between. CDR3 amino acids: CAWDSLWDTEAFF. The CDR3 DNA sequence: TGTGCCTGGGACTCCCTGTGGGACACTGAAGCTTTCTTT.

The chain combines TRBV6-4 with TRBJ2-1; 9 bases agree with TRBD2. CDR1 and CDR2 from the germline V gene are MRHNA and SNTAGT. Trimming removed 5 bases from V and 4 bases from J; junction bases left unmatched: 3. The length of the CDR3 is 14 residues. In nucleotides, the CDR3 is TGTGCCAGCAGTCAACTAGCGGGTTACAATGAGCAGTTCTTC. Translating gives CASSQLAGYNEQFF.

In its sample, this clone ranks as medium-sized. This rearrangement joins TRBV5-5 to TRBJ2-2; TRBD1 matches 9 bases. Germline values: CDR1 SGHKS, CDR2 YYEKEE (reference sequence). J gave up 6 bases and V 4 bases, and 10 bases lay outside the gene matches. The CDR3 has 16 amino acids. The CDR3 nucleotides read TGTGCCAGCAGCCCCCGCTTACAGGGGGCCTCCGGGGAGCTGTTTTTT. This sequence encodes CASSPRLQGASGELFF.

This chain uses TRBV7-8 with TRBJ2-3, with D unclear. The germline gives CDR1 SGHVS, CDR2 FQNEAQ. Trimming took 5 bases from V and 2 from J, leaving 20 bases between them. CDR3 length: 17 residues. The CDR3 sequence is CASSHMIAPTFTDTQYF. The CDR3 DNA sequence: TGTGCCAGCAGCCATATGATAGCCCCAACGTTCACAGATACGCAGTATTTT.

The CDR3 DNA sequence: TGTGCCAGCAGCCAAGATGGAAATTCAGGGTCCTACGAGCAGTACTTC. It specifies CASSQDGNSGSYEQYF. This chain joins TRBV4-2 and TRBJ2-7, with TRBD1 as a possible D gene (5 bases). The CDR3 totals 16 residues. V was cut by 0 bases and J by 1 base, with 13 bases left in between. Per the germline V gene, CDR1 is LGHNA and CDR2 is YNFKEQ.

In its sample, this clone was seen a few times. The CDR3 DNA follows: TGTGCCAGCAGCGTAGCTACAGGGGGCAAAGAGACCCAGTACTTC. Protein sequence: CASSVATGGKETQYF. The genes are TRBV9 and TRBJ2-5; 9 nucleotides match TRBD1. Unmatched junction bases numbered 3, after V lost 0 bases and J lost 3 bases. Germline lookup yields CDR1 SGDLS and CDR2 YYNGEE. The CDR3 has 15 amino acids.

This clone occurred a few times. The rearrangement links TRBV2 to TRBJ1-1, with TRBD1 as a possible D gene (6 bases). Germline V gives CDR1 SNHLY, CDR2 FYNNEI. The CDR3 consists of 13 residues. The V and J ends lost 4 bases and 8 bases respectively, with 14 bases between them. The DNA of the CDR3 is TGTGCCAGCAGTGGATCACAGGGATGGGAAGCTTTCTTT. The encoded protein is CASSGSQGWEAFF.

This chain uses TRBV24-1 with TRBJ2-7; no reliable D call. Trimming cost V 3 bases and J 2 bases, with 1 base left between them. The germline gives CDR1 KGHDR, CDR2 SFDVKD. CDR3 length equals 11 residues. CDR3 sequence reads: CATSDTYEQYF. CDR3 coding DNA: TGTGCCACCAGTGATACCTACGAGCAGTACTTC.

The genes are TRBV28 and TRBJ1-1; D remains ambiguous. Looked up from germline, CDR1 is MDHEN and CDR2 is SYDVKM. This CDR3 has 12 amino acids. The V gene lost 3 bases and the J gene lost 1 base, with 3 bases spanning the gap. The CDR3 sequence is CASSFWNTEAFF. The DNA for the CDR3 is TGTGCCAGCAGTTTCTGGAACACTGAAGCTTTCTTT. The variable domain in full, with the rest retrieved from reference TRBV28 and TRBJ1-1, is DVKVTQSSRYLVKRTGEKVFLECVQDMDHENMFWYRQDPGLGLRLIYFSYDVKMKEKGDIPEGYSVSREKKERFSLILESASTNQTSMYLCASSFWNTEAFFGQGTRLTVV.

The chain has TRBV5-1 and TRBJ2-7; D unresolved. The CDR3 is 14 amino acids. V lost 2 bases and J 2 bases, leaving 11 bases between the germline ends. CDR1 is SGHRS and CDR2 is YFSETQ in the germline V gene. CDR3 sequence reads: CASSLTSTTYEQYF. The CDR3 DNA sequence: TGCGCCAGCAGCTTAACAAGTACCACCTACGAGCAGTACTTC.

The chain links TRBV18 to TRBJ1-4; TRBD1 matches at 9 bases. Germline V gene lookup returns CDR1 KGHSH and CDR2 LQKENI. V lost 6 bases and J lost 8; bases outside the gene matches: 7. The CDR3 is 14 residues long. The CDR3 is CASSQRTGEEKLFF. The CDR3 region has the DNA TGTGCCAGCTCCCAAAGGACAGGGGAAGAAAAACTGTTTTTT.

The rearrangement uses TRBV7-9 and TRBJ2-1, with TRBD2 identical over 9 bases. CDR1 is SEHNR and CDR2 is FQNEAQ in the germline V gene (reference sequence). Trimming cost V 1 base and J 6 bases; bases outside gene matches: 10. CDR3 length equals 17 residues. The CDR3 sequence: CASSLDHVGLAINEQFF. Written as DNA, the CDR3 is TGTGCCAGCAGCTTAGATCATGTGGGACTAGCAATCAATGAGCAGTTCTTC.

The V call is TRBV19, the J call TRBJ2-3; tentatively, D is TRBD1 or TRBD2 (5 bases each). This CDR3 comprises 14 residues. V lost 1 base and J 6 bases, leaving 11 bases between the germline ends. Germline assignment: CDR1 LNHDA and CDR2 SQIVND (reference sequence). The chain's CDR3 is CASSIGGAADTQYF. For the CDR3, the DNA is TGTGCCAGTAGTATAGGAGGGGCAGCGGATACGCAGTATTTT.

The rearrangement joins TRBV14 to TRBJ1-1, with TRBD1 identical over 9 bases. V gave up 6 bases and J gave up 3 bases; unmatched junction bases: 2. Germline V gene data show CDR1 as SGHDN and CDR2 as FVKESK. The CDR3 runs to 13 residues. The CDR3 protein is CASRRTGDTEAFF. In nucleotides, the CDR3 is TGTGCCAGCAGGCGGACAGGGGACACTGAAGCTTTCTTT. The variable domain in full, with the rest retrieved from reference TRBV14 and TRBJ1-1, is EAGVTQFPSHSVIEKGQTVTLRCDPISGHDNLYWYRRVMGKEIKFLLHFVKESKQDESGMPNNRFLAERTGGTYSTLKVQPAELEDSGVYFCASRRTGDTEAFFGQGTRLTVV.

This clone was counted a single time. The gene calls are TRBV19 and TRBJ2-7, with TRBD1 identical over 7 bases. The CDR3 is 15 amino acids. CDR1 and CDR2 from the germline V gene are LNHDA and SQIVND (reference sequence). V lost 4 bases and J lost 0; bases outside the gene matches: 6. Written as DNA, the CDR3 is TGTGCCAGTAGTAAAACAGGGGATAGCTCCTACGAGCAGTACTTC. Translated, it gives CASSKTGDSSYEQYF. Filled out from reference TRBV19 and TRBJ2-7, the complete variable domain reads DGGITQSPKYLFRKEGQNVTLSCEQNLNHDAMYWYRQDPGQGLRLIYYSQIVNDFQKGDIAEGYSVSREKKESFPLTVTSAQKNPTAFYLCASSKTGDSSYEQYFGPGTRLTVT.

The chain couples TRBV6-2 or TRBV6-3 to TRBJ2-7; D is unclear. The germline V gene encodes CDR1 MNHEY and CDR2 SVGEGT. This CDR3 contains 11 residues. Trimming removed 2 bases from V and 2 bases from J, with 1 base in between. The CDR3 nucleotides read TGTGCCAGCAGTTACCCCTACGAGCAGTACTTC. Its translation is CASSYPYEQYF.